Presented here are 20 T cell receptor beta chains from one specimen sequenced in a study of blood T cell repertoires in COVID-19. Sequencing used immunoSEQ multiplex PCR; TCRdb keeps in-frame clones, though not all of them. This table has over 200,000 clones, less than 85% appearing once. Specimen: peripheral blood. Receptors were obtained from a woman older than 75 with COVID-19, enrolled during active disease.

The chain has TRBV16 and TRBJ2-7, with D possibly TRBD2 on 6 matching bases. The V end was cut by 6 bases, the J end by 2 bases, with 17 bases between. This CDR3 has 15 amino acids. The germline V gene has CDR1 KGHSY and CDR2 FQNENV. The CDR3 DNA sequence: TGTGCCAGCAGTCCTGGAGGGGATCTCACCTACGAGCAGTACTTC. Protein: CASSPGGDLTYEQYF.

This clone was counted a single time. The chain uses TRBV12-3 or TRBV12-4 and TRBJ1-5; TRBD1 aligns across 10 bases. The CDR3 contains 13 residues. The trim removed 4 bases at V and 10 bases at J, leaving 4 bases unmatched. CDR3 loop: CASSSTGGPPQHF. In DNA, the CDR3 is TGTGCCAGCAGTTCGACAGGGGGCCCACCCCAGCATTTT.

The rearrangement uses TRBV7-3 and TRBJ2-2; D is unresolved. Germline assignment: CDR1 SGHTA and CDR2 FQGTGA. There are 14 residues in the CDR3. V lost 2 bases to trimming and J lost 0 bases, with 4 bases between them. The CDR3 sequence: CASSLLANTGELFF. DNA of the CDR3: TGTGCCAGCAGCTTACTTGCGAACACCGGGGAGCTGTTTTTT.

This sequence joins TRBV5-1 and TRBJ2-5; the match to TRBD1 covers 9 bases. Germline V gene data show CDR1 as SGHRS and CDR2 as YFSETQ. The CDR3 runs to 15 residues. V gave up 4 bases and J gave up 2 bases; unmatched junction bases: 6. The CDR3 sequence: CASSQGQGGQETQYF. DNA of the CDR3: TGCGCCAGCAGCCAGGGACAGGGAGGACAAGAGACCCAGTACTTC.

V usage is TRBV3-1 (or the pseudogene TRBV3-2) and J usage is TRBJ2-1; TRBD2 might be the D (6 bases). Trimming removed 1 base from V and 7 bases from J, with 11 bases in between. The V gene's germline CDR1 is LGHDT and CDR2 YNNKEL (reference sequence). The CDR3 totals 14 residues. The CDR3 spells CASSQVATRNEQFF. For the CDR3, the DNA is TGTGCCAGCAGCCAAGTGGCGACTAGGAATGAGCAGTTCTTC.

This chain links TRBV28 with TRBJ1-4; D might be TRBD1 (6 bases). V lost 10 bases and J 7 bases, leaving 13 bases between the germline ends. Germline-derived CDR1 and CDR2 are MDHEN and SYDVKM. This CDR3 is 12 amino acids long. The CDR3: CATGTWVEKLFF. CDR3 DNA sequence: TGTGCCACCGGGACATGGGTTGAAAAACTGTTTTTT.

This clone was detected only a few times. The J gene is TRBJ1-2, the V gene TRBV2; D might be TRBD1 (5 bases). V shed 6 bases and J shed 4 bases, with 12 bases lying between them. Germline CDR1 reads SNHLY; CDR2 reads FYNNEI. The CDR3 contains 13 residues. The CDR3 sequence: CASREDTGYGYTF. CDR3 in DNA: TGTGCCAGCAGAGAGGACACAGGCTATGGCTACACCTTC.

The gene calls are TRBV2 and TRBJ1-2, with D maybe TRBD1 (5 bases). This CDR3 region has 13 residues. Germline V lookup: CDR1 SNHLY, CDR2 FYNNEI. Trimming removed 4 bases from V and 5 bases from J, with 11 bases in between. The CDR3 DNA reads as TGTGCCAGCAGTGGGTCGGCAGGGTATGGCTACACCTTC. Translating gives CASSGSAGYGYTF.

The J gene is TRBJ1-6, the V gene TRBV2; D is unresolved. Trimming removed 1 base at V and 3 bases at J, with 7 bases between. Per germline, CDR1 SNHLY and CDR2 FYNNEI. The CDR3 runs to 15 residues. CDR3 loop: CASSEGVVYNSPLHF. CDR3 nucleotide sequence: TGTGCCAGCAGTGAAGGAGTAGTCTATAATTCACCCCTCCACTTT.

This clone occurred once. This chain joins TRBV7-3 and TRBJ1-5; 11 bases fit TRBD1. Germline loops: CDR1 SGHTA, CDR2 FQGTGA. The CDR3 loop spans 18 amino acids. Trimming removed 0 bases from V and 1 base from J; junction bases left unmatched: 5. CDR3 coding DNA: TGTGCCAGCAGCTTAACGGGGACAGGGGGAGGAAGCAATCAGCCCCAGCATTTT. It yields the protein CASSLTGTGGGSNQPQHF.

DNA for the CDR3: TGTGCCAGCAGCCAACTAGCTACCGGGGAGCTGTTTTTT. Protein: CASSQLATGELFF. The chain employs TRBV3-1 (or the pseudogene TRBV3-2) and TRBJ2-2, with D perhaps TRBD2 (5 bases). The germline CDR1 and CDR2 sequences are LGHDT and YNNKEL (reference sequence). The CDR3 runs to 13 residues. V was shortened by 2 bases and J by 5 bases, with 6 bases between the two germline ends.

The V call is TRBV2, the J call TRBJ1-1, with unresolved D. Trimming stripped 5 bases from V and 8 bases from J, with 12 bases between. In germline, CDR1 is SNHLY, CDR2 FYNNEI. The CDR3 runs 12 residues. The CDR3 sequence is CASSSDIPEAFF. In DNA, the CDR3 is TGTGCCAGCAGTTCCGACATCCCCGAAGCTTTCTTT. Full variable domain (outside the CDR3, taken from reference TRBV2 and TRBJ1-1): EPEVTQTPSHQVTQMGQEVILRCVPISNHLYFYWYRQILGQKVEFLVSFYNNEISEKSEIFDDQFSVERPDGSNFTLKIRSTKLEDSAMYFCASSSDIPEAFFGQGTRLTVV.

This clone was seen a single time. V gene TRBV7-3 combines with J gene TRBJ2-2; the D is unclear. Germline CDR1 reads SGHTA; CDR2 reads FQGTGA. Trimming took off 5 bases at V and 2 bases at J, with 15 bases between the two ends. This CDR3 region has 16 residues. The DNA of the CDR3 is TGTGCCAGCAGCCCTCAGATGATCCAAAACACCGGGGAGCTGTTTTTT. Protein product: CASSPQMIQNTGELFF.

This clone was counted a few times. This chain connects TRBV7-3 to TRBJ2-3, with 13 bases fitting TRBD2. The germline gives CDR1 SGHTA, CDR2 FQGTGA. This CDR3 has 16 residues. The ends lost 3 bases at V and 1 base at J; junction bases unmatched: 1. In nucleotides, the CDR3 is TGTGCCAGCAGCTTGACTAGCGGGGGGCGCACAGATACGCAGTATTTT. This translates into CASSLTSGGRTDTQYF.

The CDR3 spells CASSPPSSYNEQFF. In nucleotides, the CDR3 is TGTGCCAGTAGTCCCCCCAGTTCCTACAATGAGCAGTTCTTC. The chain joins TRBV19 to TRBJ2-1, with unresolved D. Germline CDR1 is LNHDA and CDR2 is SQIVND (reference sequence). The length of the CDR3 is 14 residues. V lost 5 bases, J lost 1 base, and 9 bases lay in between.

This chain uses TRBV7-9 with TRBJ2-1, with D possibly TRBD2 on 5 matching bases. Trimming pared 2 bases from V and 0 bases from J, leaving 8 bases between. Germline V gene lookup returns CDR1 SEHNR and CDR2 FQNEAQ (reference sequence). The CDR3 consists of 15 residues. The CDR3, as DNA: TGTGCCAGCAGCTTAATGGGGAGCTCCTACAATGAGCAGTTCTTC. Its translation: CASSLMGSSYNEQFF.

The chain uses TRBV27 and TRBJ1-1; 9 bases map to TRBD1. The CDR3 extends over 15 amino acids. The trim removed 5 bases at V and 3 bases at J, leaving 7 bases unmatched. Germline CDR1 MNHEY, CDR2 SMNVEV (reference sequence). The CDR3 is CASSTRDRVDTEAFF. CDR3 nucleotides: TGTGCCAGCAGTACCAGGGACAGGGTGGACACTGAAGCTTTCTTT.

The sample holds a few counts of this clone. The chain couples TRBV10-3 to TRBJ1-1; D call uncertain. V was cut by 10 bases and J by 1 base, with 4 bases left in between. This CDR3 region has 10 residues. CDR1 is ENHRY and CDR2 is SYGVKD in the germline V gene. The chain's CDR3 is CATKNTEAFF. As DNA, the CDR3 is TGTGCCACTAAGAACACTGAAGCTTTCTTT.

This chain connects TRBV5-5 to TRBJ2-3; D remains unclear. Germline V CDR1 and CDR2: SGHKS, YYEKEE (reference sequence). The CDR3 spans 14 residues. V lost 1 base and J 2 bases, leaving 8 bases between the germline ends. The CDR3 DNA reads as TGTGCCAGCAGCTTGTCCCAGGACACAGATACGCAGTATTTT. This sequence encodes CASSLSQDTDTQYF.

The chain uses TRBV5-6 and TRBJ1-6, with 8 positions matching TRBD1. This CDR3 has 16 amino acids. CDR1 and CDR2 from the germline V gene are SGHDT and YYEEEE. Unmatched junction bases numbered 11, after V lost 4 bases and J lost 8 bases. The chain's CDR3 is CASSRAGQGSHSPLHF. CDR3 nucleotide sequence: TGTGCCAGCAGCAGAGCAGGACAGGGTAGTCATTCACCCCTCCACTTT.